The 5 T cell receptor beta chains reported below all come from one sample, sequenced in a study of molecular identifiers for immune sequencing clone quantification (dated by TCRdb to the late 2010s). The library relied on PCR. Sequencing relied on a NextSeq 500. The public reads were reprocessed in TCRdb via fastp at Q25 and MiXCR, keeping in-frame beta chains. Rows are combined by CDR3 protein, so each entry shows the most common genes and DNA. The table for this sample lists under 800,000 distinct CDR3 sequences; around 25% of them were counted only once. Of the sample, about 0.78% is held by the ten largest clones. Sequenced sample: naive CD8+ T cells from blood, with Jurkat cell RNA spiked in. The cell subset or site label of this sample denotes: FACS-sorted CD8+CD4-CCR7+CD45RA+ naive T cells. Receptors were obtained from a human donor in good health. Some libraries in this study had Jurkat cell RNA spiked in.

The CDR3 DNA sequence: TGTGCCACCGCGGGGCAGAGAGACAATGAGCAGTTCTTC. Amino acids: CATAGQRDNEQFF. The chain couples TRBV12-3 or TRBV12-4 to TRBJ2-1, with a weak D call TRBD2 (6 bases). Trimming cost V 10 bases and J 5 bases, with 15 bases left between them. There are 13 residues in the CDR3.

The chain employs TRBV9 and TRBJ1-1; 10 nucleotides line up with TRBD1. The CDR3 is made up of 15 amino acids. The germline gives CDR1 SGDLS, CDR2 YYNGEE. V lost 3 bases and J lost 6; bases outside the gene matches: 8. The CDR3 spells CASSATNDRGPEAFF. DNA of the CDR3: TGTGCCAGCAGCGCGACGAACGACAGGGGGCCTGAAGCTTTCTTT.

The sample holds a few counts of this clonotype. As DNA, the CDR3 is TGTGCCAGCTCACCGAGTCCGCTTCACTACGAGCAGTACTTC. This translates into CASSPSPLHYEQYF. The chain uses TRBV18 and TRBJ2-7; D gene ambiguous. V was pared by 3 bases and J by 3 bases, with 12 bases between. The CDR3 totals 14 residues. Germline CDR1 is KGHSH and CDR2 is LQKENI.

This clonotype was detected ten times or more. The J gene is TRBJ2-1, the V gene TRBV7-2; a weak D match, TRBD2 (6 bases). This CDR3 has 17 amino acids. CDR1 is SGHTA and CDR2 is FQGNSA in the germline V gene. With 1 base removed from V and 3 bases from J, the gap between germline ends came to 16 bases. The CDR3 DNA sequence: TGTGCCAGCAGCTTAGAGGAGGGGCGCCTTCTCTACAATGAGCAGTTCTTC. It encodes CASSLEEGRLLYNEQFF.

This clonotype was observed a few times. The CDR3 region has the DNA TGTGCCAGCAGCTTGGGGATGGGGGCGGGGGAGACCCAGTACTTC. Translated, it gives CASSLGMGAGETQYF. The J gene is TRBJ2-5, the V gene TRBV5-6, with D perhaps assigned TRBD1 or TRBD2 (6 bases each). V shed 0 bases and J shed 5 bases, with 14 bases lying between them. This CDR3 contains 15 residues. Germline CDR1 SGHDT, CDR2 YYEEEE.